This is a list of T cell receptor beta chains from one sample in a study of shared clonotypes between healthy human individuals. Assay used: immunoSEQ multiplex PCR; TCRdb lists only in-frame clones, some missing. Of a few million clones listed, around 90% were seen once; the top ten hold around 0.14%. The sample was naive CD4+ T cells sorted from blood. These receptors were obtained from a young man in good health. The CDR3 runs from the conserved cysteine through the conserved F or W. A D gene is named only where the DNA matches it firmly. Some rows mark clone size as missing; the rest say once, few, many or name a class of expanded clone.

V	D	J	size	CDR3	DNA
TRBV7-8	NA	TRBJ2-1	few	CASSPTRSYNEQFF	TGTGCCAGCAGCCCTACTAGATCCTACAATGAGCAGTTCTTC
TRBV5-5	NA	TRBJ2-1	NA	CASSLDGGDSNEQFF	TGTGCCAGCAGCTTGGACGGGGGAGACAGCAATGAGCAGTTCTTC
TRBV6-5	NA	TRBJ2-7	NA	CASSSYRDDEQYF	TGTGCCAGCAGTTCCTACAGGGACGACGAGCAGTACTTC
TRBV30	NA	TRBJ1-2	NA	CAWSVGLYLYTF	TGTGCCTGGAGTGTTGGGCTTTATCTATACACCTTC
TRBV18	NA	TRBJ2-7	NA	CASSPARPEYEQYF	TGTGCCAGCTCCCCCGCGCGACCCGAATACGAGCAGTACTTC
TRBV6-1	NA	TRBJ1-5	NA	CASSVDWARQPQHF	TGTGCCAGCAGTGTTGACTGGGCGCGACAGCCCCAGCATTTT
TRBV29-1	NA	TRBJ1-1	NA	CSVFSRMNTEAFF	TGCAGCGTTTTTTCCAGGATGAACACTGAAGCTTTCTTT
TRBV29-1	NA	TRBJ1-2	NA	CSVEEGIYGYTF	TGCAGCGTTGAAGAGGGGATCTATGGCTACACCTTC
TRBV19	TRBD2	TRBJ2-7	NA	CASRGFRGDEQYF	TGTGCCAGTAGGGGTTTTCGGGGGGACGAGCAGTACTTC
TRBV4-1	TRBD1	TRBJ1-2	NA	CASSRQGDNYGYTF	TGCGCCAGCAGCCGGCAGGGGGATAACTATGGCTACACCTTC
TRBV4-3	NA	TRBJ2-2	NA	CASSAQSTGELFF	TGCGCCAGCAGCGCACAGTCAACGGGGGAGCTGTTTTTT
TRBV6-1	NA	TRBJ1-5	once	CASSLGRNSNQPQHF	TGTGCCAGCAGCCTCGGACGGAATAGCAATCAGCCCCAGCATTTT
TRBV6-1	NA	TRBJ1-5	NA	CASSEAGGSYSNQPQHF	TGTGCCAGCAGTGAAGCAGGAGGGTCTTATAGCAATCAGCCCCAGCATTTT
TRBV19	TRBD1	TRBJ2-1	NA	CASSIRDRGPEQFF	TGTGCCAGTAGTATACGGGACAGGGGGCCTGAGCAGTTCTTC
TRBV30	TRBD2	TRBJ2-2	NA	CAWSVGLAGDLGTGELFF	TGTGCCTGGAGTGTCGGACTAGCGGGGGACCTTGGCACCGGGGAGCTGTTTTTT
TRBV6-1	TRBD1	TRBJ1-1	NA	CASSASGGRAFF	TGTGCCAGCAGTGCTTCAGGGGGTAGGGCTTTCTTT
TRBV7-2	NA	TRBJ2-5	NA	CASRSGSNQETQYF	TGTGCCAGCAGGAGTGGGTCCAACCAAGAGACCCAGTACTTC
TRBV9	NA	TRBJ1-5	NA	CASSKGDQPQHF	TGTGCCAGCAGCAAGGGAGATCAGCCCCAGCATTTT
TRBV6-5	TRBD1	TRBJ1-5	NA	CASSTRTGDNQPQHF	TGTGCCAGCAGTACGCGAACAGGGGACAATCAGCCCCAGCATTTT
TRBV20-1	NA	TRBJ1-2	NA	CSAIRDGYTF	TGCAGTGCCATCAGGGATGGCTACACCTTC
TRBV2	NA	TRBJ2-7	NA	CASSTQGYEQYF	TGTGCCAGCAGTACACAGGGCTACGAGCAGTACTTC
TRBV30	TRBD1	TRBJ1-2	NA	CAWSLTDRDGYTF	TGTGCCTGGAGCCTCACGGACAGGGATGGCTACACCTTC
TRBV5-5	NA	TRBJ2-7	NA	CASSSTGIYEQYF	TGTGCCAGCAGCTCCACAGGGATCTACGAGCAGTACTTC
TRBV5-6	NA	TRBJ1-2	NA	CASSLPAYGYTF	TGTGCCAGCAGCTTACCCGCCTATGGCTACACCTTC
TRBV30	NA	TRBJ1-1	NA	CAWSVDSNTEAFF	TGTGCCTGGAGTGTTGACTCGAACACTGAAGCTTTCTTT
TRBV7-9	NA	TRBJ1-1	NA	CASSLGGRGSEAFF	TGTGCCAGCAGCTTAGGGGGGAGGGGTTCTGAAGCTTTCTTT
TRBV7-2	TRBD1	TRBJ2-5	NA	CASRRRQGMETQYF	TGTGCCAGCAGGCGCCGACAGGGGATGGAGACCCAGTACTTC
TRBV11-2	TRBD2	TRBJ2-7	once	CASSLVFGGRGLKEQYF	TGTGCCAGCAGCTTAGTTTTTGGCGGGAGGGGGCTAAAAGAGCAGTACTTC
TRBV4-3	TRBD2	TRBJ2-2	NA	CASSQDILAVNTGELFF	TGCGCCAGCAGCCAAGATATCCTAGCGGTGAACACCGGGGAGCTGTTTTTT
TRBV19	TRBD2	TRBJ2-4	NA	CASSIGTSGLAKNIQYF	TGTGCCAGTAGTATTGGGACTAGCGGATTAGCCAAAAACATTCAGTACTTC
TRBV29-1	TRBD1	TRBJ1-1	NA	CSVELVWTGSTEAFF	TGCAGCGTTGAACTTGTCTGGACAGGGAGTACGGAAGCTTTCTTT
TRBV19	TRBD2	TRBJ2-7	once	CASTPLAGAVEQYF	TGTGCCAGTACCCCACTAGCGGGAGCAGTCGAGCAGTACTTC
TRBV30	NA	TRBJ2-7	NA	CAWSVSAGTYSYEQYF	TGTGCCTGGAGTGTCTCCGCTGGGACTTACTCCTACGAGCAGTACTTC
TRBV7-2	NA	TRBJ2-7	NA	CASSLVGNSVTGSYEQYF	TGTGCCAGCAGCTTAGTCGGGAATAGTGTGACGGGATCCTACGAGCAGTACTTC
TRBV5-6	NA	TRBJ1-4	NA	CASTGSSTNEKLFF	TGTGCCAGCACCGGCTCCTCAACTAATGAAAAACTGTTTTTT